The sequence of this TCR beta chain was determined in a study of metastatic and nonmetastatic thyroid tumors. Study observations and caveats: In blood and tumor, TCR beta diversity was reportedly significantly higher in malignant thyroid tumors than in benign nodules.

TCRdb re-called clones from the PCR reads using MiXCR. The sample yields under 95,000 clones, about 13% seen once. This clone was observed at least ten times. Its antigen remains unknown. Germline lookup yields CDR1 SNHLY and CDR2 FYNNEI. Between the trimmed V and J ends, which lost 5 bases and 7 bases, there was a span of 8 bases. The CDR3 consists of 11 residues. Prior to thyroid surgery, none of the patients had received any treatment. The sequenced sample consisted of blood. The V and J genes are TRBV2 and TRBJ1-1; D unclear. This sequence was found in a female donor with papillary thyroid cancer or a benign thyroid nodule (not recorded which). Some clones in this sample may be carry-over from other donors' samples. CDR3 amino acids: CASSLKIEAFF. The CDR3 DNA reads as TGTGCCAGCAGTCTGAAGATTGAAGCTTTCTTT.